A single sample is the source of the 25 T cell receptor beta chains below, sequenced in a study of shared clonotypes between healthy human individuals. Libraries were prepared by immunoSEQ multiplex PCR; TCRdb keeps only in-frame clonotypes and omits some of them. The sample yields approximately 1,500,000 clones, 98% seen once. The specimen sequenced was naive CD4+ T cells sorted from blood. Subset of the sample: CD45RA+ positively selected. Source of these receptors: a man aged 30 to 45 in good health.

Only one count was recorded for this clone. V gene TRBV11-3 combines with J gene TRBJ2-7, with D unresolved. This CDR3 has 13 amino acids. V was pared by 0 bases and J by 3 bases, with 6 bases between. Germline CDR1 and CDR2: SGHNT and YENEEA. CDR3: CASSLDRDYEQYF. In DNA, the CDR3 is TGTGCCAGCAGCTTAGATCGTGACTACGAGCAGTACTTC.

This clone was found once. The chain uses TRBV18 and TRBJ2-5; the match to TRBD2 covers 9 bases. CDR3 length: 15 amino acids. V was clipped by 3 bases and J by 2 bases; unmatched bases: 4. From germline, CDR1 is KGHSH and CDR2 LQKENI. This CDR3 is CASSPLAGKQETQYF. The CDR3 region has the DNA TGTGCCAGCTCACCCCTAGCGGGAAAACAAGAGACCCAGTACTTC.

The chain uses TRBV28 and TRBJ2-7, with D tentatively TRBD2 (6 bases). V gave up 3 bases and J gave up 5 bases, with 14 bases separating them. Germline assignment: CDR1 MDHEN and CDR2 SYDVKM. The CDR3 extends over 14 amino acids. CDR3 in DNA: TGTGCCAGCAGTTTTGCGGGGAGCAAGGACGAGCAGTACTTC. It translates to CASSFAGSKDEQYF.

V gene TRBV11-2 combines with J gene TRBJ2-3; no clear D. The CDR3 is 16 amino acids. V was cut by 1 base and J by 0 bases, with 11 bases left in between. Germline V gene lookup returns CDR1 SGHAT and CDR2 FQNNGV. CDR3 residues: CASSLAWGASTDTQYF. In DNA, the CDR3 is TGTGCCAGCAGCTTAGCCTGGGGTGCTAGCACAGATACGCAGTATTTT.

The chain employs TRBV5-1 and TRBJ2-1; 11 nucleotides align to TRBD2. This CDR3 has 14 amino acids. The V and J ends lost 5 bases and 8 bases, in that order; junction bases with no gene match: 6. Germline CDR1 SGHRS, CDR2 YFSETQ. The CDR3 region has the DNA TGCGCCAGCAGTCCCGGGACTAGCGGCCATGAGCAGTTCTTC. This translates into CASSPGTSGHEQFF.

The chain couples TRBV12-2 to TRBJ2-2; the DNA was not used to check the table's D call, TRBD1. TRBV12-2 is given as a pseudogene. The CDR3 runs to 16 residues. In DNA, the CDR3 is TGTGCAAGTCGCCGCCTACCGACAGGGTTATCCGGGGAGCTGTTTTTT. It codes for CASRRLPTGLSGELFF.

The chain is built from TRBV21-1 and TRBJ1-5. TRBV21-1 is deemed a pseudogene. The CDR3 sequence is 16 residues long. This CDR3 is CASSNGPGRSGQPQHF. The CDR3 DNA reads as TGTGCCAGCAGCAATGGGCCGGGGCGATCCGGTCAGCCCCAGCATTTT.

This chain connects TRBV30 to TRBJ2-7; a possible D gene is TRBD2 (5 bases). The V end lost 4 bases, the J end lost 5 bases, and 18 bases lay between the germline ends. Germline V gives CDR1 GTSNPN, CDR2 SVGIG (reference sequence). This CDR3 comprises 14 residues. The CDR3 loop is CAWTPGPGYHEQYF. CDR3 bases: TGTGCCTGGACACCCGGGCCGGGGTACCACGAGCAGTACTTC.

This chain connects TRBV10-3 to TRBJ2-7, with no clear D. Germline V gene sequence: CDR1 ENHRY, CDR2 SYGVKD. Between the trimmed V and J ends, which lost 5 bases and 2 bases, there was a span of 4 bases. The CDR3 contains 11 residues. The CDR3 spells CAISSTYEQYF. In DNA, the CDR3 is TGTGCCATCAGTAGTACCTACGAGCAGTACTTC.

The chain recombines TRBV5-1 with TRBJ2-1, with D tentatively TRBD2 (5 bases). V lost 4 bases to trimming and J lost 9 bases, with 26 bases between them. CDR1 and CDR2 (germline): SGHRS, YFSETQ. The CDR3 loop spans 17 amino acids. CDR3 sequence: CASSPRLEDFQMSEQFF. The CDR3 nucleotides are TGCGCCAGCAGCCCCCGTTTGGAGGATTTCCAGATGAGTGAGCAGTTCTTC. Based on the CDR3 plus reference TRBV5-1 and TRBJ2-1, the full variable domain is KAGVTQTPRYLIKTRGQQVTLSCSPISGHRSVSWYQQTPGQGLQFLFEYFSETQRNKGNFPGRFSGRQFSNSRSEMNVSTLELGDSALYLCASSPRLEDFQMSEQFFGPGTRLTVL.

With regard to this clone: The sample has other DNA sequences that encode this CDR3 too. The chain uses TRBV18 and TRBJ2-7, with 12 bases lining up with TRBD1. CDR1 is KGHSH and CDR2 is LQKENI in the germline V gene. The CDR3 runs 15 residues. V lost 2 bases to trimming and J lost 4 bases; unmatched junction nucleotides: 3. CDR3 DNA: TGTGCCAGCTCACCAAAGGGACAGGGGGCTTACGAGCAGTACTTC. Translation: CASSPKGQGAYEQYF.

The J gene is TRBJ2-7, the V gene TRBV27; maybe TRBD1 (6 bases). Trimming stripped 0 bases from V and 3 bases from J, with 9 bases between. Germline V gene lookup returns CDR1 MNHEY and CDR2 SMNVEV (reference sequence). The CDR3 has 14 residues. Here the CDR3 DNA reads TGTGCCAGCAGTTTATCGGACAGATTCTACGAGCAGTACTTC. Its translation: CASSLSDRFYEQYF.

Comments on this clone: The same CDR3 also results from other DNA sequences found in this sample. The CDR3 DNA follows: TGCGCCAGCAGCTTGGGAGCGAACACTGAAGCTTTCTTT. It translates to CASSLGANTEAFF. V gene TRBV5-1 combines with J gene TRBJ1-1, with D hard to call. Germline lookup yields CDR1 SGHRS and CDR2 YFSETQ. With 0 bases removed from V and 1 base from J, the gap between germline ends came to 4 bases. The CDR3 covers 13 residues.

This chain connects TRBV30 to TRBJ2-3; 11 positions match TRBD1. J gave up 4 bases and V 1 base, and 4 bases lay outside the gene matches. CDR3 length: 15 residues. Per germline, CDR1 GTSNPN and CDR2 SVGIG (reference sequence). CDR3 amino acids: CAWSGTGGRSDTQYF. The CDR3, as DNA: TGTGCCTGGAGTGGGACAGGGGGCCGGTCAGATACGCAGTATTTT.

The chain couples TRBV9 to TRBJ2-3; TRBD2 agrees at 10 bases. CDR1 and CDR2 (germline): SGDLS, YYNGEE. The CDR3 runs 14 residues. With 2 bases clipped from V and 5 bases from J, the junction kept 2 bases outside the gene matches. The CDR3 spells CASSVASGRDTQYF. The CDR3 DNA is TGTGCCAGCAGCGTTGCTAGCGGGAGAGATACGCAGTATTTT.

This chain links TRBV19 with TRBJ1-1; TRBD1 is a possible D gene (5 bases). The CDR3 runs 13 residues. Looked up from germline, CDR1 is LNHDA and CDR2 is SQIVND (reference sequence). V was trimmed by 3 bases and J by 3 bases, leaving 8 bases between them. CDR3 DNA sequence: TGTGCCAGTAGTATCGGGGACGACACTGAAGCTTTCTTT. Translating gives CASSIGDDTEAFF. Using reference TRBV19 and TRBJ1-1 for the parts outside the CDR3, the full variable domain is DGGITQSPKYLFRKEGQNVTLSCEQNLNHDAMYWYRQDPGQGLRLIYYSQIVNDFQKGDIAEGYSVSREKKESFPLTVTSAQKNPTAFYLCASSIGDDTEAFFGQGTRLTVV.

The chain couples TRBV2 to TRBJ2-1, with 10 bases that match TRBD2. The CDR3 extends over 15 amino acids. The germline V gene has CDR1 SNHLY and CDR2 FYNNEI. V lost 5 bases to trimming and J lost 6 bases; unmatched junction nucleotides: 7. The CDR3 protein is CASSKLAGESNEQFF. CDR3 nucleotide sequence: TGTGCCAGCAGTAAGCTAGCGGGAGAGTCCAATGAGCAGTTCTTC.

The chain recombines TRBV6-5 with TRBJ2-5; D gene uncertain. The CDR3 totals 15 residues. V was shortened by 6 bases and J by 5 bases, with 19 bases between the two germline ends. The germline gives CDR1 MNHEY, CDR2 SVGAGI. CDR3 DNA: TGTGCCAGCAGCCGACTGGCGGAAGGCAGGGAGACCCAGTACTTC. This translates into CASSRLAEGRETQYF.

V gene TRBV9 combines with J gene TRBJ1-2; D call uncertain. Germline-derived CDR1 and CDR2 are SGDLS and YYNGEE. The CDR3 is made up of 14 amino acids. Between the trimmed V and J ends, which lost 1 base and 4 bases, there was a span of 11 bases. The CDR3 region has the DNA TGTGCCAGCAGCGTATCCGGGAACTCCTATGGCTACACCTTC. Translation: CASSVSGNSYGYTF.

The chain recombines TRBV29-1 with TRBJ2-1, with D possibly called TRBD1 or TRBD2 (5 bases each). The CDR3 consists of 15 residues. With 7 bases removed from V and 3 bases from J, the gap between germline ends came to 19 bases. Germline V gene sequence: CDR1 SQVTM, CDR2 ANQGSEA. The CDR3 here is CSANAVGVHYNEQFF. CDR3 in DNA: TGCAGCGCGAACGCGGTGGGGGTGCACTACAATGAGCAGTTCTTC.

The rearrangement links TRBV12-5 to TRBJ2-3, with D unclear. Trimming took 6 bases from V and 4 from J, leaving 8 bases between them. This CDR3 is built from 12 residues. The germline gives CDR1 LGHNT, CDR2 FRNRAP. CDR3 sequence reads: CASGLRADTQYF. In DNA, the CDR3 is TGTGCTAGTGGCCTACGTGCAGATACGCAGTATTTT.

The chain joins TRBV6-4 to TRBJ1-1, with D possibly being TRBD1 (6 bases). Deletions cut 6 bases from V and 4 bases from J, with 15 bases between. Germline V gives CDR1 MRHNA, CDR2 SNTAGT. The CDR3 runs to 14 residues. As DNA, the CDR3 is TGTGCCAGCAGCCCCTCAGGGGTTCTCACTGAAGCTTTCTTT. Encoded protein: CASSPSGVLTEAFF.

The V and J genes are TRBV27 and TRBJ2-1; D gene ambiguous. This CDR3 region has 12 residues. CDR1 MNHEY and CDR2 SMNVEV come from the germline V gene (reference sequence). V dropped 3 bases and J dropped 6 bases, with 6 bases sitting between them. The CDR3: CASSFTGNEQFF. DNA of the CDR3: TGTGCCAGCAGTTTTACTGGCAATGAGCAGTTCTTC.

CDR3 in amino acids: CAWSGGGTSYNEQFF. The DNA for the CDR3 is TGTGCCTGGAGTGGTGGCGGGACGTCTTACAATGAGCAGTTCTTC. The chain uses TRBV30 and TRBJ2-1; D possibly corresponds to TRBD2 (6 bases). Germline CDR1 GTSNPN, CDR2 SVGIG (reference sequence). The V end lost 1 base, the J end lost 4 bases, and 14 bases lay between the germline ends. CDR3 length equals 15 residues.

This sequence joins TRBV5-1 and TRBJ2-7; 13 bases are shared with TRBD2. The V and J ends lost 1 base and 2 bases, in that order; junction bases with no gene match: 6. Germline V lookup: CDR1 SGHRS, CDR2 YFSETQ. The CDR3 runs 17 residues. The CDR3 coding sequence is TGCGCCAGCAGCTTGCGGACTAGCGGGAGTAGCCCCTACGAGCAGTACTTC. Residues: CASSLRTSGSSPYEQYF.